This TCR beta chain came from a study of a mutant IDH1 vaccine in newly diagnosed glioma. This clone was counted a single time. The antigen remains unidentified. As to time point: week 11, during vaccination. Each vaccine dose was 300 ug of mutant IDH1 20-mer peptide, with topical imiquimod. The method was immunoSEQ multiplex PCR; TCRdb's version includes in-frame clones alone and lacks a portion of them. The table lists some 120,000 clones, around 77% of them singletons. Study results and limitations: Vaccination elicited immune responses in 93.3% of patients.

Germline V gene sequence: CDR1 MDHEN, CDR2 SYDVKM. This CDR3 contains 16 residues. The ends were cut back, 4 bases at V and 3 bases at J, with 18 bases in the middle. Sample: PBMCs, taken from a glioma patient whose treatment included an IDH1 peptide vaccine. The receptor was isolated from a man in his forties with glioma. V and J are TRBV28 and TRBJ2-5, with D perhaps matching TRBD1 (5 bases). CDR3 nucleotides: TGTGCCAGCAGTTACTCGGTCTCAGGGCCCGAAGAGACCCAGTACTTC. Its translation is CASSYSVSGPEETQYF.